Included here is one TCR beta chain sequence, with context. Its antigen is unknown. The sample comes from a study of graft-versus-host responses after intestinal transplantation. On the study more broadly: Anti-thymocyte globulin served as induction for all recipients, who then took tacrolimus and steroids for roughly 3 years.

The data were produced by immunoSEQ multiplex PCR, yet TCRdb's version contains in-frame clones alone and is incomplete. The repertoire holds some 93,000 clones, roughly 91% seen once, with approximately 0.48% in the top ten. This CDR3 has 13 residues. Germline V lookup: CDR1 MGHRA, CDR2 YSYEKL. Deletions cut 4 bases from V and 0 bases from J, with 6 bases between. General study points: Graft-donor T cell macrochimerism in patients accompanied high graft-versus-host to host-versus-graft clonal ratios in allografts. GvH clone levels peaked in circulation, and this peak was associated with early post-transplant HvG declines.

Source: unstimulated CD8+ T cells sorted from spleen or lymph node cells, taken before intestinal transplant. This sequence originates from a human donor who received an intestinal transplant. The chain is built from TRBV4-1 and TRBJ2-5, with D perhaps matching TRBD1 (6 bases). This CDR3 is CASSPGDQETQYF. For the CDR3, the DNA is TGCGCCAGCAGCCCAGGGGACCAAGAGACCCAGTACTTC.